This passage covers 25 T cell receptor beta chains from one sample sequenced in a study of T cell clonality in common variable immunodeficiency. Broader study findings: Fewer deletions and N-nucleotide insertions were reportedly seen in common variable immunodeficiency TCR beta sequences.

Some clones are missing from TCRdb's copy, which holds only in-frame ones; the method was immunoSEQ multiplex PCR. The sample holds about 2,200 clones, and no clone turns up only once. No antigen is known for these receptors. Sequenced material: peripheral blood mononuclear cells. The origin of the receptors is a human donor with common variable immunodeficiency.

There are a few counts of this clone. The CDR3 sequence is CASSLRRGYEQYF. The DNA read from the CDR3 is TGTGCCAGCAGCTTGCGGCGGGGCTACGAG. This chain joins TRBV5-6 and TRBJ2-7; D possibly corresponds to TRBD2 (6 bases). The read ends 3 residues before the CDR3 terminus; that terminus is restored from the germline J gene. This CDR3 contains 13 residues. V gave up 1 base and J gave up 3 bases, with 8 bases separating them. Germline values: CDR1 SGHDT, CDR2 YYEEEE.

On this clone: The read stops 3 residues short of the end of the CDR3; the missing end is completed from the germline J gene. This chain joins TRBV6-2 or TRBV6-3 and TRBJ2-1; 12 bases match TRBD2. In germline, CDR1 is MNHEY, CDR2 SVGEGT. V trimming: 5 bases; J trimming: 4 bases; junction bases outside the gene matches: 6. This CDR3 has 16 residues. Partial CDR3 DNA: TGTGCCAGCAGTCCGACTAGCGGGGGATTTTACAATGAG. Encoded protein: CASSPTSGGFYNE. Given in full, the CDR3 is CASSPTSGGFYNEQFF.

This clone was picked up a small number of times. Coverage ceases 3 residues before the CDR3 finishes, and the germline J gene fills in the end. The V call is TRBV7-9, the J call TRBJ2-2; D is ambiguous. Deletions cut 2 bases from V and 9 bases from J, with 7 bases between. The CDR3 totals 12 residues. The germline CDR1 and CDR2 sequences are SEHNR and FQNEAQ (reference sequence). The sequenced CDR3 bases are TGTGCCAGCAGCTTATCGGTCAGGGAG. Translating gives CASSLSVRE. The whole CDR3 protein is CASSLSVRELFF.

Within the sample, this clone is medium-sized. Read sequence stops 3 residues before the CDR3 end, and the germline J gene provides the missing end. V gene TRBV18 combines with J gene TRBJ1-1, with 7 bases lining up with TRBD1. The V gene end was trimmed by 2 bases and the J gene end by 5 bases; junction bases not matched to a gene: 11. This CDR3 contains 16 residues. Germline CDR1 and CDR2: KGHSH and LQKENI. The covered CDR3 bases are TGTGCCAGCTCACCAGGCCGGGGAGGGGGCTGGACTGAA. Translating gives CASSPGRGGGWTE. The CDR3 as a whole reads CASSPGRGGGWTEAFF.

By share, this clone counts as large. The read stops 3 residues short of the end of the CDR3; the missing end is completed from the germline J gene. V is TRBV12-3 or TRBV12-4 and J is TRBJ2-3; D not resolved. The CDR3 extends over 13 amino acids. V lost 7 bases to trimming and J lost 0 bases, with 8 bases between them. The CDR3 region is CASTLWSTDTQYF. The sequenced part of the CDR3 DNA is TGTGCCAGCACCCTATGGAGCACAGATACG.

With regard to this clone: The read comes to an end 3 residues before the CDR3 does, leaving the germline J gene to fill in the end. The V and J genes are TRBV7-2 and TRBJ2-5, with D uncertain. Germline CDR1 SGHTA, CDR2 FQGNSA. The V end was cut by 1 base, the J end by 4 bases, with 7 bases between. The CDR3 length is 13 residues. The CDR3 here is CASSLDPGETQYF. The CDR3 bases that were read are TGTGCCAGCAGCTTAGACCCCGGAGAGACC. Full variable domain (missing parts from reference TRBV7-2 and TRBJ2-5): GAGVSQSPSNKVTEKGKDVELRCDPISGHTALYWYRQSLGQGLEFLIYFQGNSAPDKSGLPSDRFSAERTGGSVSTLTIQRTQQEDSAVYLCASSLDPGETQYFGPGTRLLVL.

Only a few counts were recorded for this clone. The read comes to an end 3 residues before the CDR3 does, leaving the germline J gene to fill in the end. This chain connects TRBV7-2 to TRBJ1-5; unclear D gene. This CDR3 contains 13 residues. Germline CDR1 SGHTA, CDR2 FQGNSA. The germline V and J ends were trimmed by 0 bases and 7 bases, with 7 bases remaining between them. This CDR3 is CASSLAVSQPQHF. The part of the CDR3 DNA that was read is TGTGCCAGCAGCTTAGCTGTTTCGCAGCCC.

This clone was counted between two and nine times. From the germline J gene comes the end of the CDR3, since the read stops 3 residues before it. This chain uses TRBV19 with TRBJ2-3, with 9 positions matching TRBD1. Germline CDR1 is LNHDA and CDR2 is SQIVND (reference sequence). The V gene end was trimmed by 4 bases and the J gene end by 3 bases; junction bases not matched to a gene: 2. CDR3 length equals 14 residues. CDR3 DNA, as far as it was read: TGTGCCAGTAGTACGGGACAGGGTACAGATACG. It is translated as CASSTGQGTDT. In full, the CDR3 is CASSTGQGTDTQYF.

This clone is labeled as hyperexpanded. The sequenced fragment ends 3 residues before the CDR3 boundary, so the rest is inferred from the germline J gene. The rearrangement links TRBV3-1 (or the pseudogene TRBV3-2) to TRBJ1-2; D may be TRBD1 (5 bases). The germline gives CDR1 LGHDT, CDR2 YNNKEL (reference sequence). Trimming stripped 1 base from V and 1 base from J, with 13 bases between. The CDR3 is made up of 16 amino acids. The CDR3 bases that were read are TGTGCCAGCAGCCAAGTACGGGGGGGAAATAACTATGGC. Protein: CASSQVRGGNNYG. The CDR3, in full, reads CASSQVRGGNNYGYTF.

This clone was seen more than once but under ten times. Partial CDR3 DNA: TGTGCCAGCTCACCGGGACTAGCGGGGTCAGATACG. It codes for CASSPGLAGSDT. The full CDR3 sequence reads CASSPGLAGSDTQYF. V gene TRBV18 combines with J gene TRBJ2-3; 13 bases match TRBD2. The observed sequence ends 3 residues before the CDR3 terminus, with the missing tail filled in from the germline J gene. This CDR3 has 15 amino acids. The germline CDR1 and CDR2 sequences are KGHSH and LQKENI. V gave up 3 bases and J gave up 4 bases; unmatched junction bases: 1.

By sample fraction, this clone is medium-sized. The read halts 3 residues ahead of the CDR3 end, with the missing end drawn from the germline J gene. This chain links TRBV20-1 with TRBJ1-1; no clear D gene. The germline V gene encodes CDR1 DFQATT and CDR2 SNEGSKA (reference sequence). Deletions cut 3 bases from V and 1 base from J, with 3 bases between. CDR3 length equals 11 residues. CDR3 DNA (partial): TGCAGTGCTAGCTCGAACACTGAA. Residues: CSASSNTE. The CDR3 in its entirety is CSASSNTEAFF.

The sample holds a few counts of this clone. The missing CDR3 end, 3 residues past where the read stops, is filled in from the germline J gene. This chain connects TRBV19 to TRBJ2-1, with 7 bases lining up with TRBD2. The CDR3 totals 16 residues. CDR1 and CDR2 from the germline V gene are LNHDA and SQIVND (reference sequence). J gave up 0 bases and V 7 bases, and 9 bases lay outside the gene matches. CDR3 DNA, as far as it was read: TGTGCCAGTAAATCTTGGGGGGGAAGCTCCTACAATGAG. It codes for CASKSWGGSSYNE. The full CDR3 protein reads CASKSWGGSSYNEQFF.

As regards this clone: The read stops 3 residues short of the end of the CDR3; the missing end is completed from the germline J gene. The V and J genes are TRBV6-1 and TRBJ1-2; D is uncertain. V was trimmed by 3 bases and J by 4 bases, leaving 3 bases between them. Germline CDR1 reads MNHNS; CDR2 reads SASEGT. CDR3 length: 11 residues. The CDR3 bases that were read are TGTGCCAGCAGTGAGGCCTATGGC. Amino acids: CASSEAYG. The complete CDR3 reads CASSEAYGYTF.

As to this clone: Read data end 3 residues before the CDR3 end; the end is taken from the germline J gene. The sample has other DNA sequences that encode this CDR3 too. The J gene is TRBJ2-1, the V gene TRBV7-9; no definite D call. The CDR3 is 14 residues long. V was pared by 1 base and J by 3 bases, with 7 bases between. Germline V lookup: CDR1 SEHNR, CDR2 FQNEAQ (reference sequence). The CDR3 loop reads CASSLGQDYNEQFF. Partial CDR3 DNA: TGTGCCAGCAGCTTAGGTCAGGACTACAATGAG.

A word on this clone: The read halts 3 residues ahead of the CDR3 end, with the missing end drawn from the germline J gene. The chain employs TRBV7-2 and TRBJ1-5; D is possibly TRBD1 (6 bases). Trimming left V 1 base short and J 7 bases short, with 11 bases between. The CDR3 has 14 amino acids. CDR1 is SGHTA and CDR2 is FQGNSA in the germline V gene. Incomplete CDR3 DNA: TGTGCCAGCAGCTTAGTGGGGGCTGGGCAGCCC. This sequence encodes CASSLVGAGQP. In full, the CDR3 reads CASSLVGAGQPQHF.

With regard to this clone: The read halts 3 residues ahead of the CDR3 end, with the missing end drawn from the germline J gene. This chain connects TRBV6-1 to TRBJ2-7, with 8 nucleotides matching TRBD2. The trim removed 0 bases at V and 1 base at J, leaving 5 bases unmatched. Germline V gives CDR1 MNHNS, CDR2 SASEGT. The CDR3 is 16 amino acids. CDR3 DNA (partial): TGTGCCAGCAGTGAAGCACCTAGCGGGCGGTCCTACGAG. Its protein is CASSEAPSGRSYE. The whole CDR3 sequence is CASSEAPSGRSYEQYF.

A few counts support this clone. The read ends 3 residues shy of where the CDR3 ends; the end is completed using the germline J gene. The V call is TRBV7-2, the J call TRBJ2-3, with 7 bases lining up with TRBD2. Germline V CDR1 and CDR2: SGHTA, FQGNSA. V lost 5 bases, J lost 5 bases, and 10 bases stayed unmatched. The CDR3 is 15 residues long. CDR3: CASSPDGTKGDTQYF. The CDR3 DNA, read in part, is TGTGCCAGCAGCCCAGATGGGACTAAGGGAGATACG.

This clone turned up a few times. The CDR3 end is not reached by the read, which stops 3 residues before it; the germline J gene fills it in. The chain links TRBV30 to TRBJ2-5, with D possibly being TRBD1 (6 bases). The CDR3 loop spans 13 amino acids. Germline loops: CDR1 GTSNPN, CDR2 SVGIG (reference sequence). V lost 2 bases and J lost 1, with 8 bases in between. CDR3 DNA (partial): TGTGCCTGGAGTAGAGGGGGCCAAGAGACC. It is translated as CAWSRGGQET. The full-length CDR3 reads as CAWSRGGQETQYF. The full variable domain, with the rest looked up from reference TRBV30 and TRBJ2-5, is SQTIHQWPATLVQPVGSPLSLECTVEGTSNPNLYWYRQAAGRGLQLLFYSVGIGQISSEVPQNLSASRPQDRQFILSSKKLLLSDSGFYLCAWSRGGQETQYFGPGTRLLVL.

This clone showed up just a few times. The sequence runs out 3 residues before the end of the CDR3; the remainder is reconstructed from the germline J gene. The V and J genes are TRBV18 and TRBJ1-2; 8 bases line up with TRBD1. Germline V gene data show CDR1 as KGHSH and CDR2 as LQKENI. The CDR3 covers 16 residues. The CDR3 loop is CASSVNGQGMGSGYTF. The CDR3 bases that were read are TGTGCCAGCTCGGTAAATGGACAGGGAATGGGTTCGGGC.

In its sample, this clone was seen a few times. The read comes to an end 3 residues before the CDR3 does, leaving the germline J gene to fill in the end. The chain is built from TRBV7-6 and TRBJ2-2, with D perhaps matching TRBD1 (5 bases). Germline CDR1 SGHVS, CDR2 FNYEAQ. Deletions cut 1 base from V and 6 bases from J, with 9 bases between. The CDR3 consists of 14 residues. CDR3 protein: CASSLVVRAGELFF. Partial CDR3 DNA: TGTGCCAGCAGCTTAGTGGTCAGGGCCGGGGAG.

This clone was recorded a few times. The CDR3 end is not reached by the read, which stops 3 residues before it; the germline J gene fills it in. The chain has TRBV7-9 and TRBJ2-1, with 7 positions matching TRBD1. The CDR3 spans 15 residues. Germline-derived CDR1 and CDR2 are SEHNR and FQNEAQ (reference sequence). The ends lost 4 bases at V and 2 bases at J; junction bases unmatched: 5. The CDR3 bases that were read are TGTGCCAGCAGCTCAGACAGGGACCCCTACAATGAG. It is translated as CASSSDRDPYNE. The entire CDR3 is CASSSDRDPYNEQFF.

This clone was seen a handful of times. The CDR3 is cut off 3 residues early in the read; its end comes from the germline J gene. The rearrangement uses TRBV20-1 and TRBJ2-1; 7 bases agree with TRBD2. In germline, CDR1 is DFQATT, CDR2 SNEGSKA (reference sequence). The CDR3 runs 15 residues. V shed 4 bases and J 4 bases; nucleotides not matched to a gene: 10. The DNA read from the CDR3 is TGCAGTGCTAAAGGCCAGCGGGGCACATACAATGAG. It is translated as CSAKGQRGTYNE. The CDR3, in full, reads CSAKGQRGTYNEQFF.

This clone is medium-sized within its sample. Read coverage stops 3 residues before the CDR3 terminus; the germline J gene supplies the remainder. V is TRBV29-1 and J is TRBJ2-3; no reliable D call. The CDR3 is 11 amino acids. Trimming took 2 bases from V and 3 from J, leaving 3 bases between them. Germline loops: CDR1 SQVTM, CDR2 ANQGSEA. The CDR3 bases that were read are TGCAGCGTTGAACCGACAGATACG. Translation: CSVEPTDT. The CDR3 as a whole reads CSVEPTDTQYF.

This clone has a handful of counts. The read stops 3 residues short of the end of the CDR3; the missing end is completed from the germline J gene. The V gene is TRBV29-1, the J gene TRBJ2-5; 11 bases are shared with TRBD1. CDR1 and CDR2 from the germline V gene are SQVTM and ANQGSEA. The J segment lost 5 bases and the V segment lost 6 bases, leaving 5 bases of the junction unmatched. The CDR3 spans 13 residues. The CDR3 protein is CSVRTGGLETQYF. CDR3 bases read: TGCAGCGTCCGGACAGGGGGCCTCGAGACC.

Notes on this clone: The CDR3 extends 3 residues past the end of the read, so its final part is completed from the germline J gene. This rearrangement joins TRBV2 to TRBJ1-5; 7 bases line up with TRBD1. V lost 3 bases, J lost 4 bases, and 12 bases stayed unmatched. Per germline, CDR1 SNHLY and CDR2 FYNNEI. The CDR3 consists of 17 residues. CDR3 amino acids: CASSDGPRQGGNQPQHF. Incomplete CDR3 DNA: TGTGCCAGCAGTGATGGACCCAGACAGGGAGGGAATCAGCCC.